This T cell receptor (beta chain) was identified during a study of blood T cell repertoires in COVID-19. The CDR3 is 13 residues long. Germline CDR1 reads SQVTM; CDR2 reads ANQGSEA. V was pared by 8 bases and J by 4 bases, with 17 bases between. Authors' analysis steps: Estimation of nucleated cell counts relied on the amplification of reference gene primers. Libraries were prepared by immunoSEQ multiplex PCR; TCRdb keeps only in-frame clonotypes and omits some of them. That table gives V, J and clone size, and the DNA gave D and trimming. This repertoire shows about 110,000 clones, 70% to 90% found once; its top ten account for approximately 3.5%.

This clonotype originated in a woman aged 45-65 years with acute or convalescent COVID-19. This rearrangement joins TRBV29-1 to TRBJ1-1; D perhaps matches TRBD1 (6 bases). Sequenced: peripheral blood. The CDR3 DNA reads TGCAGCAGCCAGGGGCCGGTGGGCACTGAAGCTTTCTTT. Translating gives CSSQGPVGTEAFF.